The rows below give T cell receptor beta chains drawn from one sample of a study of identical twins' blood T cells. A single record per CDR3 protein comes from TCRdb applying MiXCR to the 5' RACE reads. The sample holds around 380,000 distinct CDR3 sequences, roughly 30% seen once. Sequencing was performed on PBMCs. The source of these receptors is a woman aged 18 to 55 in good health. CDR3s include the opening cysteine and the closing phenylalanine or tryptophan. The D gene is left open where the match is weak. Some rows mark clone size as missing; the rest say once, few, many or name a class of expanded clone.

DNA | CDR3 | D | size | J | V
TGTGCCGGTACCTCTCCGGGGGTTCTCCAGCATTTT | CAGTSPGVLQHF | . | once | TRBJ1-5 | TRBV19
TGTGCCAGTTTAACAGGGAATAAGGCTGGCAACACCTTC | CASLTGNKAGNTF | . | . | TRBJ1-2 | TRBV28
TGCGCCAGCAGGTCCTTCGCGCCCGAAGCTTTCTTT | CASRSFAPEAFF | . | few | TRBJ1-1 | TRBV5-1
TGTGCCAGCGAAGGAATAAGAACAGGCCCACTGAACTATGGCTACACCTTC | CASEGIRTGPLNYGYTF | . | many | TRBJ1-2 | TRBV6-2/TRBV6-3
TGCAGCGTTGAAGAACCGACAAGGCACTATGGCTACACCTTC | CSVEEPTRHYGYTF | . | few | TRBJ1-2 | TRBV29-1
TGTGCCAGCAGCTTATTGGTAGGCGGGAGTGGCGATACGCAGTATTTT | CASSLLVGGSGDTQYF | TRBD2 | . | TRBJ2-3 | TRBV5-5
TGTGCCAGCAGCCAAGAACCCAGGATTAGTCACGCTAACTATGGCTACACCTTC | CASSQEPRISHANYGYTF | . | few | TRBJ1-2 | TRBV14
TGTGCCTGGGGAGACAACCGGGGCACTGAAGCTTTCTTT | CAWGDNRGTEAFF | . | . | TRBJ1-1 | TRBV30
TGCGCCAGCAGCCAAGATCTAGCGGGAGGCACAGATACGCAGTATTTT | CASSQDLAGGTDTQYF | TRBD2 | few | TRBJ2-3 | TRBV4-3
TGTGCCAGCAGGACAGGGGGGGTTTCAAATTCACCCCTCCACTTT | CASRTGGVSNSPLHF | TRBD1 | few | TRBJ1-6 | TRBV12-3/TRBV12-4
TGTGCCATCAGGACTAGCGGGGGACGCACAGATACGCAGTATTTT | CAIRTSGGRTDTQYF | TRBD2 | few | TRBJ2-3 | TRBV10-3
TGTGCCAGCTCACCCGGGACAGGGACATTTGGCTACACCTTC | CASSPGTGTFGYTF | TRBD1 | once | TRBJ1-2 | TRBV18
TGTGCCAGCAGCTTGGACAGAGACTTTACCGGGGAGCTGTTTTTT | CASSLDRDFTGELFF | . | . | TRBJ2-2 | TRBV5-6
TGCGCCAGCAGCGGCCACACGGGCGTAGAGACCCAGTACTTC | CASSGHTGVETQYF | . | . | TRBJ2-5 | TRBV5-1
TGTGCCAGCAGTATATCCTCTGGAAACACCATATATTTT | CASSISSGNTIYF | . | . | TRBJ1-3 | TRBV14
TGTGCCAGCTCACCACCGACCGGAGTCCCTTCCTACAATGAGCAGTTCTTC | CASSPPTGVPSYNEQFF | . | . | TRBJ2-1 | TRBV18
TGTGCCAGCAGCTCCGGGAGGGTAGATGACACCGGGGAGCTGTTTTTT | CASSSGRVDDTGELFF | TRBD2 | . | TRBJ2-2 | TRBV9
TGCAGTGCTAACAGGGAGAAAAATGAAAAACTGTTTTTT | CSANREKNEKLFF | . | few | TRBJ1-4 | TRBV20-1
TGTGCCAGCAGCCAAGAGGACAGAGACTACGAGCAGTACTTC | CASSQEDRDYEQYF | . | . | TRBJ2-7 | TRBV14